The T cell receptor beta chain under discussion was sequenced for a study of cytomegalovirus exposure and HLA in healthy donors. This clone was recorded a few times. A multiplex PCR was run with 60 Vbeta primers and 13 Jbeta primers. Data came from immunoSEQ multiplex PCR; TCRdb stores just in-frame clones and leaves some out. The sample carries 150,000 to 200,000 clones, over 9.5% recorded once. The length of the CDR3 is 15 residues. The ends lost 4 bases at V and 1 base at J; junction bases unmatched: 4. Germline assignment: CDR1 SGHTA and CDR2 FQGNSA. The rearrangement uses TRBV7-2 and TRBJ1-5; 7 bases map to TRBD1. Sequencing was carried out using PBMCs. This sequence originates from a man aged 45-65 years in good health and CMV-seropositive. The CDR3 loop is CASSSGGMSNQPQHF. CDR3 nucleotide sequence: TGTGCCAGCAGCTCAGGGGGGATGAGCAATCAGCCCCAGCATTTT. The entire variable domain, with the rest obtained from reference TRBV7-2 and TRBJ1-5, is as follows: GAGVSQSPSNKVTEKGKDVELRCDPISGHTALYWYRQSLGQGLEFLIYFQGNSAPDKSGLPSDRFSAERTGGSVSTLTIQRTQQEDSAVYLCASSSGGMSNQPQHFGDGTRLSIL.